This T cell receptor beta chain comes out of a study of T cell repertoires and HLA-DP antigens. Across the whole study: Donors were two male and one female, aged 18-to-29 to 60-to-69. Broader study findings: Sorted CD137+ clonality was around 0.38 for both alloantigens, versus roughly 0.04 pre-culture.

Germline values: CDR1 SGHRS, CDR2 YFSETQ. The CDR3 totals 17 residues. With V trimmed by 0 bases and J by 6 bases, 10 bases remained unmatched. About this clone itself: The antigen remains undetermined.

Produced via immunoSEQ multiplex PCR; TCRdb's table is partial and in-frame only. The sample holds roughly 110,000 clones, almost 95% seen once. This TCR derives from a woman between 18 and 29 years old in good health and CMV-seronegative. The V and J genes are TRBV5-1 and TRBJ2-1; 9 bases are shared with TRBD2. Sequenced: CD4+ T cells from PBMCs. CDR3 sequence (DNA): TGCGCCAGCAGCTTGGGGTTTTTTGCGGGAGGGGGCAATGAGCAGTTCTTC. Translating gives CASSLGFFAGGGNEQFF.